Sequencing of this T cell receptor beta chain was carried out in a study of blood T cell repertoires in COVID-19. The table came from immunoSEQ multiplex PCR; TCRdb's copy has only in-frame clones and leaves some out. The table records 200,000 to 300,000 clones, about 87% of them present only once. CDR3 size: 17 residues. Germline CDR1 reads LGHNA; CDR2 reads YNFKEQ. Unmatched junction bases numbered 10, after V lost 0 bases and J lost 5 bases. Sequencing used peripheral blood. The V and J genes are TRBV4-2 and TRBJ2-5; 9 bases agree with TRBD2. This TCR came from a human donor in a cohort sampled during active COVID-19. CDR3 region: CASSQDGTSRGGETQYF. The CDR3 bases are TGTGCCAGCAGCCAAGATGGGACTAGCAGGGGTGGGGAGACCCAGTACTTC.